This T cell receptor beta chain was documented in a study of T cells in Graves' hyperthyroidism and ophthalmopathy. Researchers took RNA transcripts and amplified the TCR beta CDR3 regions from them. The HTBI primer set drove a first-round RT-PCR of the TCR CDR3. TCRdb processed the multiplex PCR reads anew with MiXCR; each CDR3 protein has one entry. The sample includes hundreds of thousands of distinct CDR3 sequences, 35% of them seen just once. Study-wide findings and caveats: Researchers report that a 13 V-J model separated ophthalmopathy from stable hyperthyroidism. The majority of expanded thyroid clonotypes above 0.001 also appeared in blood.

Germline loops: CDR1 SGHVS, CDR2 FQNEAQ. This CDR3 is built from 15 residues. J was trimmed by 2 bases and V by 5 bases; bases with no gene match: 6. This clonotype was detected only a few times. Its matching antigen is unknown. Diagnoses were made from clinical symptoms, serum measures (thyroxine and TRAb), thyroid ultrasound and orbital computed tomography. The chain employs TRBV7-8 and TRBJ1-5; 7 nucleotides align to TRBD1. The sample consisted of blood. The receptor was isolated from a woman aged 40 to 50 with Graves' hyperthyroidism. CDR3 nucleotides: TGTGCCAGCAGCCTTCCTACAGGGGGCAATCAGCCCCAGCATTTT. It encodes CASSLPTGGNQPQHF.